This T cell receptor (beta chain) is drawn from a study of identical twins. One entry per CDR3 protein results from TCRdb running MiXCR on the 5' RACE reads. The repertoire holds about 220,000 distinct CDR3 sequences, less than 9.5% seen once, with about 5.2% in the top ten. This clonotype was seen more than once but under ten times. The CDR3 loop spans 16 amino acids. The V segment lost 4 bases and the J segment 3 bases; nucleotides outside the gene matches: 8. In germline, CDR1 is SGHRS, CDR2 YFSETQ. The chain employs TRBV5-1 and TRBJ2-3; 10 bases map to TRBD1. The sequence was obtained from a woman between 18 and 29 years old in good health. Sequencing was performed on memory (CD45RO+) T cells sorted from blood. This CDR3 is CASSPGQGSFTDTQYF. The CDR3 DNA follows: TGCGCCAGCAGCCCGGGACAGGGGAGCTTTACAGATACGCAGTATTTT.